These T cell receptor beta chains were read from a single sample in a study of blood T cell repertoires in COVID-19. Sequencing was performed with immunoSEQ multiplex PCR; in TCRdb, only in-frame clones are kept and a portion is missing. The table records under 400,000 clones, about 87% of them present only once. The sequenced material came from peripheral blood. Receptor source: a woman in her 30s with COVID-19, enrolled during active disease. CDR3s include the opening cysteine and the closing phenylalanine or tryptophan. A D gene is named only where the DNA matches it firmly. Only part of the rows carry a size: once, few, many, or a class if the clone is expanded.

>TRBJ1-5|.|TRBD1|TRBV24-1
TGTGCCACCAGTGAAGGGACAGGGGGCGGTCAGCCCCAGCATTTT
CATSEGTGGGQPQHF
>TRBJ1-2|.|TRBD1|TRBV4-3
TGCGCCAGCAGCCAAGGACAGGGATTAAATGGCTACACCTTC
CASSQGQGLNGYTF
>TRBJ2-1|.|.|TRBV5-6
TGTGCCAGCAGCTTGAGGTGGCAGGTCACCCCTTACAATGAGCAGTTCTTC
CASSLRWQVTPYNEQFF
>TRBJ2-3|once|TRBD1|TRBV14
TGTGCCAGCAGCCTCCGGGACAGGGTCCGGGTAGATACGCAGTATTTT
CASSLRDRVRVDTQYF
>TRBJ2-5|.|TRBD2|TRBV5-4
TGTGCCAGCAGCGCCGCGGGAGGGTCCAAAGAGACCCAGTACTTC
CASSAAGGSKETQYF
>TRBJ2-3|.|TRBD2|TRBV3-1/TRBV3-2
TGTGCCAGCAGCCAAGATGGGGCTAGCGGACCCACAGATACGCAGTATTTT
CASSQDGASGPTDTQYF
>TRBJ1-4|.|.|TRBV19
TGTGCCAGTAACCACGGATTAGGGGCTAATGAAAAACTGTTTTTT
CASNHGLGANEKLFF
>TRBJ2-6|.|TRBD1|TRBV6-6
TGTGCCAGCAGTCGGACAGGGGCCTTCATCTCTGGGGCCAACGTCCTGACTTTC
CASSRTGAFISGANVLTF
>TRBJ1-3|.|.|TRBV11-2
TGTGCCAGCAGCTTCGAAAAGCTATCTGGAAACACCATATATTTT
CASSFEKLSGNTIYF
>TRBJ1-1|.|.|TRBV28
TGTGCCAGCTTCCCAGGGGTCGGTTCAGCTTTCTTT
CASFPGVGSAFF
>TRBJ1-2|.|.|TRBV6-5
TGTGCCAGCACCATCCGCCCGGGGGGAGGCTATGGCTACACCTTC
CASTIRPGGGYGYTF
>TRBJ2-6|few|.|TRBV27
TGTGCCAGCAGTCGAAAACAGGGATATGGGGCCAACGTCCTGACTTTC
CASSRKQGYGANVLTF
>TRBJ1-1|.|.|TRBV18
TGTGCCAGCTCACTCAACCCCCCAGGGTGGAATGAAGCTTTCTTT
CASSLNPPGWNEAFF
>TRBJ1-1|.|.|TRBV7-9
TGTGCCAGCAGCCCCCCAGGGGATATGAACACTGAAGCTTTCTTT
CASSPPGDMNTEAFF
>TRBJ1-3|.|.|TRBV2
TGTGCCAGCAGTGAAGCACAGAACTCTGGAAACACCATATATTTT
CASSEAQNSGNTIYF
>TRBJ1-2|once|.|TRBV7-8
TGTGCCAGCAGCACCCGGGGGAGGGAAAGTTATGGCTACACCTTC
CASSTRGRESYGYTF
>TRBJ1-1|.|.|TRBV2
TGTGCCAGCAACGGTGGTCCAGGGGCGAGGACTGAAGCTTTCTTT
CASNGGPGARTEAFF
>TRBJ2-3|.|TRBD2|TRBV11-2
TGTGCCAGCAGCTTAGACCGGAGCGGGGGTGGGGATACGCAGTATTTT
CASSLDRSGGGDTQYF
>TRBJ1-2|.|TRBD1|TRBV6-5
TGTGCCGCCAAGAGGGAGGACAGGGCTAACTATGGCTACACCTTC
CAAKREDRANYGYTF
>TRBJ1-4|.|.|TRBV6-5
TGTGCCAGCAGCGCGACAGCAACTAATGAAAAACTGTTTTTT
CASSATATNEKLFF
>TRBJ2-5|.|.|TRBV7-9
TGTGCCAGCAGCTTAGTCCTGTCTGTTGAGACCCAGTACTTC
CASSLVLSVETQYF
>TRBJ1-2|.|.|TRBV2
TGTGCCAGCAGCCTCGGGACTGATTATGGCTACACCTTC
CASSLGTDYGYTF
>TRBJ1-3|.|.|TRBV6-1
TGTGCCAGCAGTGAGCAGGGACGGAGGGTTGGAAACACCATATATTTT
CASSEQGRRVGNTIYF
>TRBJ1-3|.|.|TRBV18
TGTGCCAGCTCACCCGGGGAGTCCGGAAACACCATATATTTT
CASSPGESGNTIYF
>TRBJ2-7|.|TRBD1|TRBV7-2
TGTGCCAGCCGCCCAGGGGACAGGGGCCCCTACGAGCAGTACTTC
CASRPGDRGPYEQYF
>TRBJ2-1|.|.|TRBV29-1
TGCAGCGTTGAACTAGCGATCTCCTACAATGAGCAGTTCTTC
CSVELAISYNEQFF
>TRBJ2-2|once|TRBD1|TRBV3-1/TRBV3-2
TGTGCCAGCAGCCATCGAGGGGACAGCACCGGGGAGCTGTTTTTT
CASSHRGDSTGELFF
>TRBJ1-4|.|.|TRBV15
TGTGCCACCAGCAGAGGGGCCAATGAAAAACTGTTTTTT
CATSRGANEKLFF
>TRBJ1-2|.|.|TRBV19
TGTGCCACCCAGGACACCGGGCGTTCCTATGGCTACACCTTC
CATQDTGRSYGYTF
>TRBJ2-3|.|TRBD2|TRBV6-5
TGTGCCAGCATTATGGCTAGCGGGAAAGATACGCAGTATTTT
CASIMASGKDTQYF
>TRBJ2-5|.|.|TRBV30
TGTGCCTGCGCGGGCCCTGACCAAGAGACCCAGTACTTC
CACAGPDQETQYF
>TRBJ2-7|.|.|TRBV11-3
TGTGCCAGCAGCTGGGACGCGGGGACCTACGAGCAGTACTTC
CASSWDAGTYEQYF
>TRBJ1-2|.|.|TRBV6-5
TGTGCCACCCAGACAGGCTTGACTGGCTACACCTTC
CATQTGLTGYTF
>TRBJ1-1|.|TRBD1|TRBV6-2/TRBV6-3
TGTGCCAGCAGTTTGGGCGATTGGACAGGGACTGAAGCTTTCTTT
CASSLGDWTGTEAFF
>TRBJ2-6|.|TRBD1|TRBV7-6
TGTGCCAGCAGTTCAGGGGGCTCTGGGGCCAACGTCCTGACTTTC
CASSSGGSGANVLTF